The clone carrying this TCR beta chain came up many times. This sample was taken from a study of T cell repertoires in cytomegalovirus infection. The CDR3 runs 15 residues. Germline CDR1 reads SGHTA; CDR2 reads FQGNSA. Germline trimming cut 7 bases from V and 6 bases from J; bases unmatched to any gene: 9. One entry per CDR3 protein results from TCRdb running MiXCR on the reads. The sample holds approximately 240,000 distinct CDR3 sequences; 12% are singletons and the top ten take 1.5% to 2%. The sample consisted of PBMCs. The receptor comes from a human donor in good health (CMV status not recorded). Some clones in this sample may be carry-over from other donors' samples. The chain is built from TRBV7-2 and TRBJ2-5, with TRBD1 identical over 12 bases. The CDR3 reads CASNTGTGGGKTQYF. The CDR3 DNA reads as TGTGCCAGCAACACCGGGACAGGGGGCGGGAAGACCCAGTACTTC.